One and the same sample provided the 26 T cell receptor beta chains below, sequenced in a study. Via MiXCR, TCRdb re-called the 5' RACE reads, giving one row per CDR3 protein. The data contain around 43,000 distinct CDR3 sequences, under 20% of them singletons. Material for sequencing was naive CD4+ T cells sorted from a lymph node. This sample's subset: naive CD4+ T cells, CD4+CD45RA+CD25-. These receptors came from a female donor with breast cancer.

The sample holds a few counts of this clonotype. The V gene is TRBV7-3, the J gene TRBJ2-1; the D gene is possibly TRBD2 (6 bases). CDR1 SGHTA and CDR2 FQGTGA come from the germline V gene. The CDR3 totals 13 residues. V gave up 2 bases and J gave up 8 bases, with 10 bases separating them. The CDR3 here is CASSLGERDEQFF. The CDR3 DNA reads TGTGCCAGCAGCTTAGGGGAGCGGGATGAGCAGTTCTTC.

Remarks on this clonotype: The CDR3 ends on some other residue instead of the conserved phenylalanine or tryptophan, so this is likely a read error. The limits of the CDR3 on the DNA are not certain, so only TCRdb's listed CDR3 is given. J is TRBJ1-1 and V is TRBV12-3 or TRBV12-4. The CDR3 is 9 residues long, counting both termini. The CDR3 spells CASSLSVTT.

This clonotype was counted a few times. The chain carries TRBV24-1 and TRBJ1-5; D possibly corresponds to TRBD1 (5 bases). The V and J ends lost 5 bases and 1 base respectively, with 14 bases between them. The CDR3 runs to 16 residues. Germline values: CDR1 KGHDR, CDR2 SFDVKD. CDR3: CATSAGQGMSNQPQHF. The CDR3 DNA reads TGTGCCACCAGTGCGGGGCAAGGGATGAGCAATCAGCCCCAGCATTTT.

The CDR3: CASSFNSALYNEQFF. The DNA of the CDR3 is TGCGCCAGCAGCTTCAATAGCGCGCTGTACAATGAGCAGTTCTTC. This chain connects TRBV5-1 to TRBJ2-1; a weak D match, TRBD2 (5 bases). Germline V CDR1 and CDR2: SGHRS, YFSETQ. V lost 2 bases and J 4 bases, leaving 13 bases between the germline ends. This CDR3 spans 15 amino acids.

In its sample, this clonotype was seen many times. J is TRBJ2-2 and V is TRBV6-2 or TRBV6-3; perhaps D is TRBD1 or TRBD2 (5 bases each). CDR1 and CDR2 from the germline V gene are MNHEY and SVGEGT. The CDR3 sequence is 13 residues long. V was pared by 11 bases and J by 6 bases, with 16 bases between. The CDR3 DNA reads TGTGCCTTAGGGGAGACGTGGGCCGGGGAGCTGTTTTTT. This gives the protein CALGETWAGELFF.

This chain connects TRBV20-1 to TRBJ1-2, with D possibly matching TRBD1 (5 bases). Germline CDR1 reads DFQATT; CDR2 reads SNEGSKA (reference sequence). The V and J ends lost 3 bases and 4 bases respectively, with 12 bases between them. This CDR3 region has 13 residues. This chain's CDR3 is CSARIPGGYGYTF. The CDR3 region has the DNA TGCAGTGCTAGGATCCCGGGGGGCTATGGCTACACCTTC.

This clonotype was counted between two and nine times. The rearrangement links TRBV7-2 to TRBJ1-5; 7 nucleotides line up with TRBD1. V was clipped by 3 bases and J by 3 bases; unmatched bases: 5. This CDR3 contains 15 residues. Germline V lookup: CDR1 SGHTA, CDR2 FQGNSA. In nucleotides, the CDR3 is TGTGCCAGCAGCTTCAAAGGGACAGACAATCAGCCCCAGCATTTT. It yields the protein CASSFKGTDNQPQHF.

This clonotype was observed a handful of times. This chain uses TRBV5-1 with TRBJ1-6; D is undetermined. This CDR3 comprises 14 residues. Trimming took 1 base from V and 8 from J, leaving 10 bases between them. Germline CDR1 SGHRS, CDR2 YFSETQ. Written as DNA, the CDR3 is TGCGCCAGCAGCTTGATGGGTGGCGATTCACCCCTCCACTTT. Amino acids: CASSLMGGDSPLHF.

This clonotype turned up a few times. The J gene is TRBJ1-3, the V gene TRBV7-2; 9 bases map to TRBD1. The V gene end was trimmed by 6 bases and the J gene end by 7 bases; junction bases not matched to a gene: 10. The CDR3 has 15 amino acids. Germline V lookup: CDR1 SGHTA, CDR2 FQGNSA. CDR3 region: CASRNPGQGWNTIYF. In DNA, the CDR3 is TGTGCCAGCAGAAACCCGGGACAGGGTTGGAACACCATATATTTT.

The chain carries TRBV4-2 and TRBJ2-7; D unresolved. This CDR3 contains 16 residues. V was trimmed by 0 bases and J by 0 bases, leaving 12 bases between them. The V gene's germline CDR1 is LGHNA and CDR2 YNFKEQ. The CDR3 loop reads CASSQDPGQSSYEQYF. The CDR3 DNA reads TGTGCCAGCAGCCAAGATCCCGGGCAGAGCTCCTACGAGCAGTACTTC.

This clonotype was seen a few times. This sequence joins TRBV7-3 and TRBJ2-1; TRBD2 is a possible D gene (6 bases). From germline, CDR1 is SGHTA and CDR2 FQGTGA. The CDR3 has 13 amino acids. Trimming pared 5 bases from V and 8 bases from J, leaving 13 bases between. CDR3 nucleotide sequence: TGTGCCAGCAGCACACGCTGGGGGGATGAGCAGTTCTTC. It yields the protein CASSTRWGDEQFF.

This clonotype came up a few times. V usage is TRBV20-1 and J usage is TRBJ2-7, with 13 bases lining up with TRBD2. Germline assignment: CDR1 DFQATT and CDR2 SNEGSKA (reference sequence). Trimming took 3 bases from V and 1 from J; bases not matched to a gene: 9. This CDR3 has 17 amino acids. The CDR3 loop is CSASGTSGDLGSYEQYF. CDR3 in DNA: TGCAGTGCTAGTGGGACTAGCGGGGACCTAGGGTCCTACGAGCAGTACTTC.

The chain carries TRBV2 and TRBJ1-2; D uncertain. Trimming cost V 3 bases and J 6 bases, with 8 bases left between them. CDR3 length equals 12 residues. Looked up from germline, CDR1 is SNHLY and CDR2 is FYNNEI. DNA of the CDR3: TGTGCCAGCAGTGACCGGGTGGATGGCTACACCTTC. This encodes CASSDRVDGYTF.

The rearrangement links TRBV5-4 to TRBJ2-7; 12 bases match TRBD1. CDR3 length: 15 residues. Losses at the gene ends were 4 bases for V and 7 bases for J; bases not matched to a gene: 9. Germline-derived CDR1 and CDR2 are SGHNT and YYREEE (reference sequence). CDR3 nucleotide sequence: TGTGCCAGCAGCCTACCCGGGACAGGGGGCAGGGAGCAGTACTTC. It is translated as CASSLPGTGGREQYF.

Details on this clonotype: At one of its ends the junction is not consistent with the germline gene, which may arise from a read error. V usage is TRBV7-2 and J usage is TRBJ1-1; 10 bases fit TRBD1. Germline V gene data show CDR1 as SGHTA and CDR2 as FQGNSA. The CDR3 is 15 residues long. CDR3 loop: CASSSDSGTGAEALF. Here the CDR3 DNA reads TGTGCCAGCAGCTCAGATTCCGGGACAGGGGCTGAAGCTCTCTTT.

A word on this clonotype: A read error may produce the germline difference seen at one junction end. The J gene is TRBJ1-1, the V gene TRBV18; D remains unclear. The germline gives CDR1 KGHSH, CDR2 LQKENI. This CDR3 is 15 amino acids long. CDR3 residues: CASSPLVAVNTEAFF. The CDR3 DNA follows: TGTGCCAGCTCACCCCTGGTCGCTGTGAACACTGAGGCTTTCTTT.

The chain couples TRBV7-9 to TRBJ1-2; D is uncertain. The CDR3 is 14 amino acids. The germline CDR1 and CDR2 sequences are SEHNR and FQNEAQ (reference sequence). Trimming left V 0 bases short and J 8 bases short, with 13 bases between. The CDR3, as DNA: TGTGCCAGCAGCTTAGCCAAGGCCACCTCGGGCTACACCTTC. Translation gives CASSLAKATSGYTF.

This clonotype was observed a handful of times. CDR3 nucleotides: TGCGCCAGCAGCCCGTCCAGTGGTGGGACTGAAGCTTTCTTT. Translating gives CASSPSSGGTEAFF. This chain joins TRBV5-1 and TRBJ1-1; D remains unclear. The CDR3 is 14 residues long. Germline V CDR1 and CDR2: SGHRS, YFSETQ. Trimming stripped 4 bases from V and 5 bases from J, with 15 bases between.

This clonotype occurred a few times. J is TRBJ2-7 and V is TRBV5-1; the match to TRBD1 covers 7 bases. The V gene's germline CDR1 is SGHRS and CDR2 YFSETQ. The J segment lost 4 bases and the V segment lost 2 bases, leaving 9 bases of the junction unmatched. The CDR3 contains 15 residues. The CDR3 here is CASSLRDSPGYEQYF. The CDR3 DNA follows: TGCGCCAGCAGCTTAAGGGACAGCCCAGGGTACGAGCAGTACTTC.

This clonotype showed up just a few times. J is TRBJ2-1 and V is TRBV11-2; no firm D call. Trimming removed 5 bases from V and 8 bases from J, with 13 bases in between. The CDR3 is 13 amino acids. Germline loops: CDR1 SGHAT, CDR2 FQNNGV. CDR3 residues: CASSGRTNYEQFF. The CDR3 DNA reads TGTGCCAGCAGCGGACGGACGAATTATGAGCAGTTCTTC.

The sample holds many counts of this clonotype. CDR3 nucleotides: TGCGCCAGCAGCTTGGCGGTGGCAGATACGCAGTATTTT. Translated, it gives CASSLAVADTQYF. The rearrangement uses TRBV5-1 and TRBJ2-3; no firm D call. This CDR3 is built from 13 residues. The V gene's germline CDR1 is SGHRS and CDR2 YFSETQ. Between the trimmed V and J ends, which lost 0 bases and 4 bases, there was a span of 6 bases. The full variable domain, with the rest looked up from reference TRBV5-1 and TRBJ2-3, is KAGVTQTPRYLIKTRGQQVTLSCSPISGHRSVSWYQQTPGQGLQFLFEYFSETQRNKGNFPGRFSGRQFSNSRSEMNVSTLELGDSALYLCASSLAVADTQYFGPGTRLTVL.

There are a few counts of this clonotype. The gene calls are TRBV20-1 and TRBJ1-4; the D is unclear. The CDR3 loop spans 13 amino acids. Germline CDR1 DFQATT, CDR2 SNEGSKA (reference sequence). The CDR3 here is CSISVGTNEKLFF. In nucleotides, the CDR3 is TGCAGCATATCAGTGGGAACTAATGAAAAACTGTTTTTT.

This clonotype was seen many times. The chain is built from TRBV7-3 and TRBJ2-3, with 14 bases aligning to TRBD2. The junction had 4 bases not matched to a gene; V was cut back by 4 bases and J by 1 base. This CDR3 region has 17 residues. From germline, CDR1 is SGHTA and CDR2 FQGTGA. DNA for the CDR3: TGTGCCAGCAGCTCAGGACTAGCGGGAGGCGGCACAGATACGCAGTATTTT. The encoded protein is CASSSGLAGGGTDTQYF.

This clonotype was counted ten times or more. The gene calls are TRBV6-1 and TRBJ2-3; the D gene is possibly TRBD1 (6 bases). Trimming took off 2 bases at V and 2 bases at J, with 11 bases between the two ends. The CDR3 extends over 15 amino acids. Germline V CDR1 and CDR2: MNHNS, SASEGT. The CDR3 region is CASSEQGLDTDTQYF. DNA of the CDR3: TGTGCCAGCAGTGAACAGGGGTTGGACACAGATACGCAGTATTTT.

This chain uses TRBV3-1 with TRBJ2-1; D perhaps matches TRBD2 (6 bases). Deletions cut 9 bases from V and 11 bases from J, with 23 bases between. The length of the CDR3 is 14 residues. Germline V gives CDR1 LGHDT, CDR2 YNNKEL (reference sequence). Here the CDR3 DNA reads TGTGCCAGTCTCCCTCGAAGGGACTCGCCTAAGCAGTTCTTC. Its translation is CASLPRRDSPKQFF.

Notes on this clonotype: It may be a read error: a sequence one base away is much more abundant. V gene TRBV7-9 combines with J gene TRBJ1-6; D is undetermined. The germline CDR1 and CDR2 sequences are SEHNR and FQNEAQ (reference sequence). This CDR3 is built from 14 residues. CDR3 protein: CASGFVTANSPLHF. CDR3 sequence (DNA): TGTGCCAGCGGCTTCGTTACGGCTAATTCACCCCTCCACTTT.